The T cell receptor beta chain under discussion was sequenced for a study of T cells in Graves' hyperthyroidism and ophthalmopathy. Across the study: Prior to any treatment, at the point of initial diagnosis, peripheral blood was collected.

There were TCR beta CDR3 regions amplified from RNA transcripts. With the HTBI primer set, the TCR CDR3 went through a first round of RT-PCR. TCRdb independently ran MiXCR on the multiplex PCR reads; one entry per CDR3 protein. The table lists 600,000 or so distinct CDR3 sequences, approximately 15% of them singletons. This clonotype was recorded a few times. Uncontrolled infection, other autoimmune disease, pregnancy or lactation led to exclusion. CDR1 MDHEN and CDR2 SYDVKM come from the germline V gene. This CDR3 has 17 amino acids. Trimming left V 3 bases short and J 8 bases short, with 23 bases between.

This sequence was found in a woman aged 18-29 years with Graves' ophthalmopathy. What was sequenced was blood. V and J are TRBV28 and TRBJ1-5, with D maybe TRBD1 (6 bases). The CDR3 loop is CASSFIALTGGGEPQHF. CDR3 in DNA: TGTGCCAGCAGTTTTATCGCGTTGACCGGGGGGGGCGAGCCCCAGCATTTT.